The T cell receptor (beta chain) under discussion was sequenced for a study of CXCR3-negative and CXCR3-positive naive CD8 T cells. CDR1 is MDHEN, CDR2 SYDVKM, per germline. CDR3 length: 14 amino acids. Via 5' RACE with UMI labels, TRB cDNA libraries were prepared. Following a re-call of the 5' RACE reads, TCRdb has one entry per CDR3 protein and lacks DNA. This sample's table has under 90,000 distinct CDR3 sequences. Notes on the study in general: When CXCR3-positive naive cells were set against CXCR3-negative naive cells, the former had more hydrophobic TRB CDR3s.

To note about this clonotype: Its specificity is unknown.

The sequence derives from a human donor in good health. Some clones in this sample may be carry-over from other donors' samples. Sequencing was done on a sample of naive CXCR3+ CD8+ T cells from blood. Subset here: CD45RO-CCR7+CD27+CD95- naive CD8+ T cells expressing CXCR3 (TNR3+). This sequence joins TRBV28 and TRBJ2-5; TCRdb's D call of TRBD2 is untestable without DNA. CDR3 region: CASSLWPEGETQYF.